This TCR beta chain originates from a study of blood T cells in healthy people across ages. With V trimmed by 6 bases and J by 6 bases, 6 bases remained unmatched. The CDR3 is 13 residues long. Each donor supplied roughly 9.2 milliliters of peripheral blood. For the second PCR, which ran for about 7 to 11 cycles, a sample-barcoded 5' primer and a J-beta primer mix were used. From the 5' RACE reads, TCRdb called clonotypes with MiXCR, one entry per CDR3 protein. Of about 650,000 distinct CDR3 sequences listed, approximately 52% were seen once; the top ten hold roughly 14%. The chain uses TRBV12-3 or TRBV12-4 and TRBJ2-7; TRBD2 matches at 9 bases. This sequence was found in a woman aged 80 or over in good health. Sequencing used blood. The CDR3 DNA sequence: TGTGCCAGCAGCCGTAGCGGGAGCGGCGAGCAGTACTTC. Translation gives CASSRSGSGEQYF.